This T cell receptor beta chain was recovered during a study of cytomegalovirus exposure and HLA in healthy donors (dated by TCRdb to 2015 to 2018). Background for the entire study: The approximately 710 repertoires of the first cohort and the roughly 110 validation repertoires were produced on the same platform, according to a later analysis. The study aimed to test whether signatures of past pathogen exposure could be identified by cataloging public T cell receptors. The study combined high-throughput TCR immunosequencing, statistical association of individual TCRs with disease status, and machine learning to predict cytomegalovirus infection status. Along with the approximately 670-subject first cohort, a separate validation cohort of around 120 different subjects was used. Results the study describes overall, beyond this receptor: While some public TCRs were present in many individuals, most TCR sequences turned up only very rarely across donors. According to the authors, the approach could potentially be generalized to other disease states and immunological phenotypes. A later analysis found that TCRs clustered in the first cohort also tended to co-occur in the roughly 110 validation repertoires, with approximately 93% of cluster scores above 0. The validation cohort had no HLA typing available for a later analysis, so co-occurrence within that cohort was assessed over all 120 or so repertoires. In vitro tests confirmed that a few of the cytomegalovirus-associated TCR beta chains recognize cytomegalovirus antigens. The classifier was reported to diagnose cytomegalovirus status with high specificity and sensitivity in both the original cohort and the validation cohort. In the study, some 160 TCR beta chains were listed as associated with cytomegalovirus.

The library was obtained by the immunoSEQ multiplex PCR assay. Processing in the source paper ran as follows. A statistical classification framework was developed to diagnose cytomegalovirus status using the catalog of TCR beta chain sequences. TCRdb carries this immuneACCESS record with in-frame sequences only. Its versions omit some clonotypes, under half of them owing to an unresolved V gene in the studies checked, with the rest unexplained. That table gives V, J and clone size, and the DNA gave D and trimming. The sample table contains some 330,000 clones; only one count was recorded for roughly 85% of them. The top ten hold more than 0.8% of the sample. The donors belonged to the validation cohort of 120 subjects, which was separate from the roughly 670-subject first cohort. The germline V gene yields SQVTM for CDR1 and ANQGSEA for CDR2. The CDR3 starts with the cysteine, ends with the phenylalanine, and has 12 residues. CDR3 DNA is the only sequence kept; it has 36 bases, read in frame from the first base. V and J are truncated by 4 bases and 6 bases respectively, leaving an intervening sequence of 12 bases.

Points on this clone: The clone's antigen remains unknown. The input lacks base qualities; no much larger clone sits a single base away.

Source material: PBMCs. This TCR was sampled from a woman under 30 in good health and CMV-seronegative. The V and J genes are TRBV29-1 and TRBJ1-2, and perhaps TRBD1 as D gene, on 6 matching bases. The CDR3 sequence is CSVGPGTNGYTF. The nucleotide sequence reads TGCAGCGTTGGCCCCGGGACAAATGGCTACACCTTC.